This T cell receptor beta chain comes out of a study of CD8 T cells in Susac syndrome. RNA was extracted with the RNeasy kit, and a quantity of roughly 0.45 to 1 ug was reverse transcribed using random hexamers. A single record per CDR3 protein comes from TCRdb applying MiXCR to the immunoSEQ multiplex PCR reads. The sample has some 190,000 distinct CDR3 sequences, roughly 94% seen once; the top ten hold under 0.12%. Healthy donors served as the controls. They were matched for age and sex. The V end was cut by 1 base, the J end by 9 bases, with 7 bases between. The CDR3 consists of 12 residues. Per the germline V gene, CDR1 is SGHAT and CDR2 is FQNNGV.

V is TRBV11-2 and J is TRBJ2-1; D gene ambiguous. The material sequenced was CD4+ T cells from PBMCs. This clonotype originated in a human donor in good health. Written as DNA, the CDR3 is TGTGCCAGCAGCTTAGTTCGCGTTGAGCAGTTCTTC. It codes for CASSLVRVEQFF.